Presented here are 4 T cell receptor beta chains from one specimen sequenced in a study of shared clonotypes between healthy human individuals. Produced via immunoSEQ multiplex PCR; TCRdb's table is partial and in-frame only. The profile shows fewer than 850,000 clones, about 90% of them singletons. Sequencing used memory CD8+ T cells from PBMCs. As for subset: CD45RO+ cells pooled with CCR7-negative TemRA cells. The receptors stem from a man younger than 35 in good health. Some clones in this sample may be carry-over from other donors' samples.

The chain links TRBV27 to TRBJ2-1, with D perhaps TRBD2 (5 bases). The V end was cut by 0 bases, the J end by 9 bases, with 9 bases between. This CDR3 comprises 13 residues. The germline V gene has CDR1 MNHEY and CDR2 SMNVEV (reference sequence). The CDR3 sequence is CASSLSVEGEQFF. The CDR3 DNA follows: TGTGCCAGCAGTTTATCGGTAGAGGGTGAGCAGTTCTTC.

The genes are TRBV7-6 and TRBJ1-1; no clear D gene. V lost 5 bases and J lost 1, with 8 bases in between. CDR1 is SGHVS and CDR2 is FNYEAQ in the germline V gene. CDR3 length: 13 amino acids. CDR3: CASSAGPNTEAFF. DNA for the CDR3: TGTGCCAGCAGCGCCGGGCCGAACACTGAAGCTTTCTTT.

Points on this clone: In the same sample, other DNA sequences code for this CDR3. V is TRBV27 and J is TRBJ2-2; D ambiguous. Germline values: CDR1 MNHEY, CDR2 SMNVEV (reference sequence). V lost 2 bases and J lost 5, with 6 bases in between. The CDR3 is made up of 13 amino acids. In DNA, the CDR3 is TGTGCCAGCAGTTTAAGTAGAACCGGGGAGCTGTTTTTT. Amino acids: CASSLSRTGELFF.

This clone was found once. The chain recombines TRBV5-1 with TRBJ1-2; D uncertain. There are 17 residues in the CDR3. V lost 1 base to trimming and J lost 2 bases, with 18 bases between them. Looked up from germline, CDR1 is SGHRS and CDR2 is YFSETQ. DNA for the CDR3: TGCGCCAGCAGCTTGCCAGGAAGCCTAGGAAGGAACTATGGCTACACCTTC. Encoded protein: CASSLPGSLGRNYGYTF.